Included here is one T cell receptor beta chain sequence, with context. Its antigen remains undetermined. No much larger clone exists at a distance of one base, and base qualities are not known. The data belong to a study of blood T cell repertoires in COVID-19 (dated by TCRdb to about 2020). At the level of the whole study: Samples covering the acute and convalescent phases of COVID-19 were provided by collaborators in the United States, Italy and Spain. The prospective study material was composed of cDNA or gDNA derived from T cells, B-cell-depleted T cells, or PBMCs. Subjects who had been exposed to COVID-19, were actively infected with it, or had recovered from it provided the deeply sampled blood TCRbeta repertoires that made up the dataset. The repertoires were made available in a free public database intended to serve as a resource for research on the immune response to SARS-CoV-2. Samples came from the ongoing ImmuneRACE study (first 160 participants) plus 1,254 subjects from 6 global collaborators. A de-identified subject ID, COVID-19 status, age in years and sex were almost always included in the sample metadata. Where available, HLA class I and class II types were obtained from metadata supplied by the sample provider rather than from assay-based typing. What the research found in general, with its limitations: Clinical and demographic metadata were provided uncurated, with the amount varying by source and participant.

CDR1 and CDR2 are read off the germline V gene as SNHLY and FYNNEI. After removal of 6 bases from V and 3 bases from J, the junction retains 6 bases not matched to a gene. The CDR3 goes from the cysteine to the phenylalanine over 14 residues. Only the CDR3 region is kept as DNA, spanning 42 bases read in frame from base 1. TCRbeta CDR3 regions were amplified from genomic DNA using the immunoSEQ Assay, a bias-controlled multiplex PCR. The published analysis was carried out like this. Within the assay, amplification of reference gene primers was used to estimate how many nucleated cells each sample contained. Sequence reads were collapsed and filtered to measure the absolute abundance of every unique TCRbeta CDR3 rearrangement. For each sample, productive Simpson clonality was calculated as the square root of Simpson's diversity index across productive rearrangements. TCRdb provides this immuneACCESS table in a form limited to in-frame rearrangements. Some clones are lacking; in checked studies, under half of them reflect an unresolved V gene, and why the rest are absent is not known. That table gives V, J and clone size, and the DNA gave D and trimming. The sample records around 200,000 clones, under 90% of which are singletons. Of the sample, roughly 4.2% falls within the top ten clones.

Each collaborating institution followed its own protocols to collect whole blood in K2EDTA tubes. Collaborator samples were shipped for TCRbeta analysis as frozen whole blood, isolated PBMCs, or DNA extracted from either sample type. The sequenced sample was peripheral blood. The TCR sequence derives from a man aged 50 to 59 with acute or convalescent COVID-19. The chain employs TRBV2 and TRBJ2-7; TRBD2 fits 9 bases in the junction. CDR3 loop: CASRPGLARYEQYF. The DNA is TGTGCCAGCAGGCCGGGACTAGCCCGCTACGAGCAGTACTTC. The variable domain in full, with residues beyond the CDR3 obtained from the reference TRBV2 and TRBJ2-7 genes, is EPEVTQTPSHQVTQMGQEVILRCVPISNHLYFYWYRQILGQKVEFLVSFYNNEISEKSEIFDDQFSVERPDGSNFTLKIRSTKLEDSAMYFCASRPGLARYEQYFGPGTRLTVT.